This entry concerns a single TCR beta chain. Antigen unknown. Assay used: immunoSEQ multiplex PCR; TCRdb lists only in-frame clones, some missing. The sample has approximately 11,000 clones, around three quarters seen once. The data derive from a study of chemoradiotherapy in HPV16-positive cancers. About the research overall: A couple of HPV16-positive patients' cells yielded candidate HPV-specific clones and common motifs. General observations from the study: Candidate HPV-specific clones and E7-related TCR motifs grew in tumor during treatment. HPV-responsive T-cell expansion during chemoradiotherapy was linked to improved recurrence-free survival in HPV16-positive patients.

The CDR3 runs to 14 residues. CDR1 and CDR2 (germline): LNHNV, YYDKDF (reference sequence). V lost 4 bases and J lost 12, with 18 bases in between. Samples were taken several times over chemoradiotherapy. The chain has TRBV15 and TRBJ1-4; tentatively, D is TRBD1 (5 bases). The clonotype comes from a human donor with HPV-associated anogenital cancer. This sample was gathered from a patient who underwent chemoradiotherapy. CDR3: CATSNRPSRGELFF. In DNA form, the CDR3 reads TGTGCCACCAGCAACCGCCCCTCCCGAGGGGAACTGTTTTTT.